This T cell receptor (beta chain) comes out of a study of early T cells in non-severe SARS-CoV-2 infection. This clonotype was seen at least ten times. One entry per CDR3 protein, called by TCRdb with MiXCR from the 5' RACE reads. This repertoire shows roughly 41,000 distinct CDR3 sequences, 4.7% found once; its top ten account for about 5%. Germline-derived CDR1 and CDR2 are SGHTA and FQGNSA. CDR3 length equals 16 residues. With 5 bases clipped from V and 7 bases from J, the junction kept 11 bases outside the gene matches. The rearrangement uses TRBV7-2 and TRBJ2-1, with 10 bases fitting TRBD1. The sample comprised whole blood. The TCR comes from an adult who was a healthcare worker with PCR-confirmed SARS-CoV-2 infection or an uninfected control (not recorded which). The CDR3 bases are TGTGCCAGCAGCAGACAGGGGGCAATGTTTTTGAATGAGCAGTTCTTC. Its protein product is CASSRQGAMFLNEQFF.